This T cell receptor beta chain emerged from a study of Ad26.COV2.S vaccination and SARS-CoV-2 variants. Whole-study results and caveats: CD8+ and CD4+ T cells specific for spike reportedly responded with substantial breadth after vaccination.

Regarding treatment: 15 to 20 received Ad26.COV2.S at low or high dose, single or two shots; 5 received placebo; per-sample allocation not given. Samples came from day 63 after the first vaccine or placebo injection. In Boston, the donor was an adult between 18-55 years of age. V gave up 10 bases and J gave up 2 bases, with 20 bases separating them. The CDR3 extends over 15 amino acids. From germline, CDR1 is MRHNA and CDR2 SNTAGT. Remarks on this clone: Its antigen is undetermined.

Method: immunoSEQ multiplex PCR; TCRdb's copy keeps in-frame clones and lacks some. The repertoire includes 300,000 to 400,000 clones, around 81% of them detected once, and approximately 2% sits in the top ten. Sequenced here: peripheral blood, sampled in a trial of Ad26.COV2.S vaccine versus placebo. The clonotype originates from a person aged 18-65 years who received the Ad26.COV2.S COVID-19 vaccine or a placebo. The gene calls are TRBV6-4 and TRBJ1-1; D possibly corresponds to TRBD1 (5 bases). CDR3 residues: CATCPGQGINTEAFF. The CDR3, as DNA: TGTGCCACCTGTCCGGGGCAGGGTATTAACACTGAAGCTTTCTTT.